These 23 T cell receptor beta chains were sequenced from one sample in a study of blood T cell repertoires in COVID-19. Libraries were prepared by immunoSEQ multiplex PCR; TCRdb keeps only in-frame clonotypes and omits some of them. Of about 410,000 clones in the sample, 89% are singletons; the top ten hold roughly 1.6%. Specimen: peripheral blood. These receptors all stem from a woman aged 40 to 50 with COVID-19, enrolled during active disease.

The chain carries TRBV24-1 and TRBJ1-5, with D hard to call. V dropped 4 bases and J dropped 6 bases, with 12 bases sitting between them. Germline values: CDR1 KGHDR, CDR2 SFDVKD. The CDR3 is 14 residues long. The CDR3 DNA is TGTGCCACCAGTGAAGCTGGGTCAGGTCAGCCCCAGCATTTT. Its protein product is CATSEAGSGQPQHF.

The V and J genes are TRBV12-5 and TRBJ1-5, with D maybe TRBD1 (5 bases). The CDR3 spans 13 residues. Germline-derived CDR1 and CDR2 are LGHNT and FRNRAP. With 6 bases removed from V and 5 bases from J, the gap between germline ends came to 11 bases. CDR3 region: CASGPLTDQPQHF. In DNA form, the CDR3 reads TGTGCTAGTGGCCCATTGACAGATCAGCCCCAGCATTTT.

The chain recombines TRBV19 with TRBJ2-2; 8 nucleotides agree with TRBD1. V lost 5 bases, J lost 5 bases, and 7 bases stayed unmatched. The CDR3 totals 15 residues. Germline V gene sequence: CDR1 LNHDA, CDR2 SQIVND (reference sequence). This CDR3 reads CASSHKTGETGELFF. As DNA, the CDR3 is TGTGCCAGTAGTCACAAGACAGGGGAGACCGGGGAGCTGTTTTTT.

V and J are TRBV25-1 and TRBJ1-1; weak D call: TRBD1 (5 bases). CDR1 and CDR2 (germline): MGHDK, SYGVNS. The CDR3 length is 11 residues. With 3 bases removed from V and 12 bases from J, the gap between germline ends came to 11 bases. CDR3 nucleotides: TGTGCCAGCAGTGAGGGGCAGATGACTTTCTTT. Its protein product is CASSEGQMTFF.

CDR3 DNA sequence: TGTGCCAGCAGCGAGGATGGGACAGGGGGTCCTAATTCACCCCTCCACTTT. It specifies CASSEDGTGGPNSPLHF. V and J are TRBV9 and TRBJ1-6, with TRBD1 identical over 11 bases. V lost 3 bases and J lost 6; bases outside the gene matches: 8. The V gene's germline CDR1 is SGDLS and CDR2 YYNGEE. The CDR3 runs to 17 residues.

The rearrangement joins TRBV19 to TRBJ2-5, with 13 bases identical to TRBD2. This CDR3 comprises 16 residues. V shed 5 bases, J shed 5 bases, and the junction held 8 bases outside the gene matches. Germline V CDR1 and CDR2: LNHDA, SQIVND (reference sequence). CDR3 sequence: CASSVSGLAGVETQYF. The CDR3 DNA reads as TGTGCCAGTAGTGTCTCCGGACTAGCGGGAGTGGAGACCCAGTACTTC.

The V gene is TRBV29-1, the J gene TRBJ2-3; D is uncertain. V gave up 3 bases and J gave up 0 bases, with 7 bases separating them. CDR3 length equals 13 residues. Germline V gene data show CDR1 as SQVTM and CDR2 as ANQGSEA. The CDR3 DNA follows: TGCAGCGTTGATCGTCAGAGCACAGATACGCAGTATTTT. It translates to CSVDRQSTDTQYF.

This clone was counted a single time. The chain couples TRBV5-1 to TRBJ1-2; D ambiguous. V gave up 0 bases and J gave up 1 base, with 10 bases separating them. The CDR3 consists of 15 residues. Germline CDR1 is SGHRS and CDR2 is YFSETQ. In nucleotides, the CDR3 is TGCGCCAGCAGCTTGGGAACAGCACTTAACTATGGCTACACCTTC. Translated, it gives CASSLGTALNYGYTF.

This clone was recorded a few times. Other nucleotide sequences in the sample specify the same CDR3. J is TRBJ1-4 and V is TRBV29-1; TRBD1 matches at 7 bases. Germline CDR1 and CDR2: SQVTM and ANQGSEA. The CDR3 runs to 13 residues. The ends lost 6 bases at V and 0 bases at J; junction bases unmatched: 1. CDR3: CSVQGATNEKLFF. The CDR3 region has the DNA TGCAGCGTCCAGGGGGCAACTAATGAAAAACTGTTTTTT. The full variable domain, its missing parts supplied by reference TRBV29-1 and TRBJ1-4, is SAVISQKPSRDICQRGTSLTIQCQVDSQVTMMFWYRQQPGQSLTLIATANQGSEATYESGFVIDKFPISRPNLTFSTLTVSNMSPEDSSIYLCSVQGATNEKLFFGSGTQLSVL.

This sequence joins TRBV11-1 and TRBJ2-7; D not resolved. The CDR3 runs 13 residues. Trimming shortened V by 3 bases and J by 2 bases, and 8 bases separated the two germline ends. Germline V gene lookup returns CDR1 SGHAT and CDR2 FQDESV (reference sequence). CDR3 bases: TGTGCCAGCAGCTTCGAGATAACCTACGAGCAGTACTTC. The encoded protein is CASSFEITYEQYF.

This chain connects TRBV7-9 to TRBJ2-7, with 8 bases lining up with TRBD1. This CDR3 is 13 amino acids long. Germline loops: CDR1 SEHNR, CDR2 FQNEAQ (reference sequence). V shed 3 bases and J 3 bases; nucleotides not matched to a gene: 1. CDR3 protein: CASSFGQGYEQYF. The CDR3 DNA reads TGTGCCAGCAGCTTCGGACAGGGCTACGAGCAGTACTTC. Together with reference TRBV7-9 and TRBJ2-7, the CDR3 gives the full variable domain: DTGVSQNPRHKITKRGQNVTFRCDPISEHNRLYWYRQTLGQGPEFLTYFQNEAQLEKSRLLSDRFSAERPKGSFSTLEIQRTEQGDSAMYLCASSFGQGYEQYFGPGTRLTVT.

The chain couples TRBV9 to TRBJ1-5, with D possibly being TRBD1 (5 bases). CDR3 size: 15 residues. The germline V and J ends were trimmed by 0 bases and 9 bases, with 16 bases remaining between them. Germline-derived CDR1 and CDR2 are SGDLS and YYNGEE. The CDR3 loop is CASSVGEPRGMPQHF. The DNA for the CDR3 is TGTGCCAGCAGCGTAGGGGAACCCCGGGGGATGCCCCAGCATTTT.

The CDR3 here is CASSFRRGDKETQYF. CDR3 sequence (DNA): TGTGCCAGCAGTTTCAGACGGGGGGACAAAGAGACCCAGTACTTC. The chain links TRBV28 to TRBJ2-5; tentatively, D is TRBD2 (7 bases). Germline lookup yields CDR1 MDHEN and CDR2 SYDVKM. This CDR3 has 15 amino acids. Trimming shortened V by 3 bases and J by 3 bases, and 14 bases separated the two germline ends.

V is TRBV9 and J is TRBJ1-1; tentative D call: TRBD1 (6 bases). Trimming cost V 1 base and J 1 base, with 8 bases left between them. Germline CDR1 is SGDLS and CDR2 is YYNGEE. The CDR3 contains 14 residues. CDR3 in amino acids: CASSVRQANTEAFF. DNA of the CDR3: TGTGCCAGCAGCGTACGACAGGCGAACACTGAAGCTTTCTTT. The full variable domain, with the rest looked up from reference TRBV9 and TRBJ1-1, is DSGVTQTPKHLITATGQRVTLRCSPRSGDLSVYWYQQSLDQGLQFLIQYYNGEERAKGNILERFSAQQFPDLHSELNLSSLELGDSALYFCASSVRQANTEAFFGQGTRLTVV.

V usage is TRBV28 and J usage is TRBJ1-2; no firm D call. Germline-derived CDR1 and CDR2 are MDHEN and SYDVKM. The CDR3 loop spans 14 amino acids. Trimming stripped 6 bases from V and 8 bases from J, with 19 bases between. This CDR3 reads CASSQVTATKGYTF. The CDR3 DNA is TGTGCCAGCAGCCAAGTTACCGCTACTAAGGGCTACACCTTC.

The chain joins TRBV14 to TRBJ2-1, with D perhaps matching TRBD2 (6 bases). The CDR3 contains 13 residues. Trimming left V 0 bases short and J 13 bases short, with 13 bases between. CDR1 is SGHDN and CDR2 is FVKESK in the germline V gene. CDR3 loop: CASSQDWGLSQFF. The CDR3 DNA sequence: TGTGCCAGCAGCCAAGATTGGGGACTGAGCCAGTTCTTC. The entire variable domain, with the rest obtained from reference TRBV14 and TRBJ2-1, is as follows: EAGVTQFPSHSVIEKGQTVTLRCDPISGHDNLYWYRRVMGKEIKFLLHFVKESKQDESGMPNNRFLAERTGGTYSTLKVQPAELEDSGVYFCASSQDWGLSQFFGPGTRLTVL.

The CDR3 spells CASSTDRVRSYNEQFF. The CDR3 DNA follows: TGTGCCAGCAGCACGGACAGGGTTCGCTCCTACAATGAGCAGTTCTTC. The chain couples TRBV7-2 to TRBJ2-1; 8 nucleotides agree with TRBD1. V lost 5 bases and J lost 0; bases outside the gene matches: 6. Looked up from germline, CDR1 is SGHTA and CDR2 is FQGNSA. The CDR3 is 16 amino acids.

The gene calls are TRBV6-2 or TRBV6-3 and TRBJ2-5; 13 bases are a match to TRBD2. The CDR3 length is 15 residues. Germline V CDR1 and CDR2: MNHEY, SVGEGT. V was clipped by 2 bases and J by 5 bases; unmatched bases: 2. The DNA of the CDR3 is TGTGCCAGCAGTTACGGGACTAGCGGGATGGAGACCCAGTACTTC. It translates to CASSYGTSGMETQYF.

The chain joins TRBV30 to TRBJ1-2; D may be TRBD1 (6 bases). Germline CDR1 GTSNPN, CDR2 SVGIG (reference sequence). Deletions cut 2 bases from V and 1 base from J, with 14 bases between. The CDR3 spans 15 residues. The CDR3 DNA follows: TGTGCCTGGAGTCCCAGGGCCAGGGGTAACTATGGCTACACCTTC. Translating it yields CAWSPRARGNYGYTF.

The V and J genes are TRBV28 and TRBJ2-1, with a weak D call TRBD2 (5 bases). The ends were cut back, 6 bases at V and 0 bases at J, with 12 bases in the middle. Germline V CDR1 and CDR2: MDHEN, SYDVKM. The CDR3 contains 15 residues. Here the CDR3 reads CASSVGVNSYNEQFF. Here the CDR3 DNA reads TGTGCCAGCAGCGTCGGGGTGAACTCCTACAATGAGCAGTTCTTC.

The chain couples TRBV6-2 or TRBV6-3 to TRBJ1-1; D ambiguous. This CDR3 comprises 15 residues. The germline V gene encodes CDR1 MNHEY and CDR2 SVGEGT. V gave up 2 bases and J gave up 1 base, with 11 bases separating them. The CDR3 nucleotides are TGTGCCAGCAGTTACCGAACGGGGTGGAACACTGAAGCTTTCTTT. Protein product: CASSYRTGWNTEAFF.

CDR3 sequence (DNA): TGTGCCTCCTCAGGCGCCTCTCATTCACCCCTCCACTTT. Its protein product is CASSGASHSPLHF. The genes are TRBV30 and TRBJ1-6; D not certain. This CDR3 is 13 amino acids long. With 7 bases removed from V and 8 bases from J, the gap between germline ends came to 15 bases. Germline assignment: CDR1 GTSNPN and CDR2 SVGIG (reference sequence).

The chain employs TRBV28 and TRBJ1-4; 7 bases map to TRBD1. Germline CDR1 and CDR2: MDHEN and SYDVKM. Trimming at V came to 5 bases and at J to 7 bases, leaving 10 bases not matched to a gene. The CDR3 spans 15 residues. As DNA, the CDR3 is TGTGCCAGCAGTCCGGCTACCCGGGACAGTGAAAAACTGTTTTTT. Translation gives CASSPATRDSEKLFF.